This T cell receptor beta chain stems from a study of blood T cell repertoires in COVID-19. Turning to the study itself: The United States, Italy and Spain supplied acute and convalescent COVID-19 samples. In each case, the material was cDNA or gDNA derived from T cells, B-cell-depleted T cells, or PBMCs.

This clone was seen once. TCRdb's table, derived via immunoSEQ multiplex PCR, lists solely in-frame clones and lacks some. The sample consists of more than 150,000 clones, approximately 80% of them appearing once. With 7 bases clipped from V and 5 bases from J, the junction kept 9 bases outside the gene matches. Germline V gene lookup returns CDR1 MNHEY and CDR2 SVGAGI. This CDR3 is built from 14 residues. The rearrangement joins TRBV6-5 to TRBJ2-7; 9 bases map to TRBD1. This TCR was sampled from a man in his sixties who had been exposed to COVID-19. The specimen sequenced was PBMCs or T cells enriched from blood (not recorded which). The chain's CDR3 is CASTVGTGTHEQYF. CDR3 sequence (DNA): TGTGCCAGCACTGTGGGGACAGGGACCCACGAGCAGTACTTC.